Presented here are 27 T cell receptor beta chains from one specimen sequenced in a study of T cell clonotyping in hematopoietic cell transplantation. Stated time point: recipient sample about 28 days before transplant, after cytoreduction. Sequenced by immunoSEQ multiplex PCR; TCRdb stores in-frame clones only, minus some. The sample gives about 27,000 clones, roughly 70% of which show up once; approximately 6.2% is in the top ten. Sequenced here: peripheral blood mononuclear cells, sampled before stem cell transplant. The source of these receptors is a man in his fifties with myelodysplastic syndrome. Some clones in this sample may be carry-over from other donors' samples.

The V gene is TRBV9, the J gene TRBJ2-1, with 10 positions matching TRBD2. The junction had 11 bases not matched to a gene; V was cut back by 0 bases and J by 8 bases. The CDR3 covers 17 residues. CDR1 and CDR2 from the germline V gene are SGDLS and YYNGEE. The CDR3: CASSVDSGGFRPHEQFF. DNA for the CDR3: TGTGCCAGCAGCGTAGATAGCGGGGGGTTTAGACCCCATGAGCAGTTCTTC.

V and J are TRBV5-8 and TRBJ2-5; a possible D gene is TRBD1 (5 bases). Per germline, CDR1 SGHTS and CDR2 YDEGEE. The ends were cut back, 4 bases at V and 2 bases at J, with 12 bases in the middle. This CDR3 contains 14 residues. The CDR3 nucleotides read TGTGCCAGCAGCCCAACAGGTTCTCAAGAGACCCAGTACTTC. Translation gives CASSPTGSQETQYF. Together with reference TRBV5-8 and TRBJ2-5, the CDR3 gives the full variable domain: EAGVTQSPTHLIKTRGQQATLRCSPISGHTSVYWYQQALGLGLQFLLWYDEGEERNRGNFPPRFSGRQFPNYSSELNVNALELEDSALYLCASSPTGSQETQYFGPGTRLLVL.

This clone has only a few counts. The J gene is TRBJ1-1, the V gene TRBV9; 8 nucleotides align to TRBD1. The CDR3 spans 13 residues. CDR1 SGDLS and CDR2 YYNGEE come from the germline V gene. The trim removed 2 bases at V and 4 bases at J, leaving 1 base unmatched. The CDR3 is CASSVGTGTEAFF. CDR3 bases: TGTGCCAGCAGCGTGGGGACAGGCACTGAAGCTTTCTTT. Variable domain in full (rest from reference TRBV9 and TRBJ1-1): DSGVTQTPKHLITATGQRVTLRCSPRSGDLSVYWYQQSLDQGLQFLIQYYNGEERAKGNILERFSAQQFPDLHSELNLSSLELGDSALYFCASSVGTGTEAFFGQGTRLTVV.

The chain links TRBV9 to TRBJ1-2; D is unresolved. Per the germline V gene, CDR1 is SGDLS and CDR2 is YYNGEE. V lost 4 bases, J lost 8 bases, and 12 bases lay in between. The CDR3 consists of 12 residues. The DNA for the CDR3 is TGTGCCAGCAGCCCCTCCAAGGGCGGCTACACCTTC. It translates to CASSPSKGGYTF.

V is TRBV9 and J is TRBJ2-1, with 8 nucleotides matching TRBD1. The length of the CDR3 is 15 residues. Germline CDR1 and CDR2: SGDLS and YYNGEE. V lost 0 bases, J lost 9 bases, and 8 bases stayed unmatched. The CDR3 DNA reads as TGTGCCAGCAGCGTAGGGTCCAGGGGGCAGGGTGAGCAGTTCTTC. This codes for CASSVGSRGQGEQFF. The whole variable domain, filled in from reference TRBV9 and TRBJ2-1, reads DSGVTQTPKHLITATGQRVTLRCSPRSGDLSVYWYQQSLDQGLQFLIQYYNGEERAKGNILERFSAQQFPDLHSELNLSSLELGDSALYFCASSVGSRGQGEQFFGPGTRLTVL.

The rearrangement uses TRBV28 and TRBJ2-2; D not resolved. The V end was cut by 7 bases, the J end by 6 bases, with 6 bases between. This CDR3 spans 11 amino acids. Germline V lookup: CDR1 MDHEN, CDR2 SYDVKM. CDR3 residues: CASNGAGELFF. DNA for the CDR3: TGTGCCAGCAATGGGGCCGGGGAGCTGTTTTTT. The full variable domain, with the rest looked up from reference TRBV28 and TRBJ2-2, is DVKVTQSSRYLVKRTGEKVFLECVQDMDHENMFWYRQDPGLGLRLIYFSYDVKMKEKGDIPEGYSVSREKKERFSLILESASTNQTSMYLCASNGAGELFFGEGSRLTVL.

The chain combines TRBV27 with TRBJ2-7; no clear D gene. This CDR3 region has 13 residues. Germline CDR1 MNHEY, CDR2 SMNVEV (reference sequence). Trimming removed 2 bases at V and 2 bases at J, with 7 bases between. The CDR3 is CASSLGQTYEQYF. DNA of the CDR3: TGTGCCAGCAGTTTAGGTCAGACCTACGAGCAGTACTTC.

This clone appeared a single time. The conserved closing phenylalanine or tryptophan is absent in this CDR3, likely reflecting a read error. This chain uses TRBV28 with TRBJ2-7, with 7 bases identical to TRBD1. The junction had 17 bases not matched to a gene; V was cut back by 5 bases and J by 4 bases. The CDR3 is 17 amino acids. The germline gives CDR1 MDHEN, CDR2 SYDVKM. As DNA, the CDR3 is TGTGCCAGCAGTGCATGGCGCCAGGACAGGATCGGGTACGAGCAGTACCTC. The encoded protein is CASSAWRQDRIGYEQYL.

This clone has more than one count but fewer than ten. The chain couples TRBV5-1 to TRBJ2-3; 11 bases line up with TRBD2. The CDR3 consists of 16 residues. The V gene end was trimmed by 4 bases and the J gene end by 5 bases; junction bases not matched to a gene: 9. CDR1 and CDR2 (germline): SGHRS, YFSETQ. The CDR3 DNA follows: TGCGCCAGCAGCGGTATAGCGGGAGGGCGGGGAGATACGCAGTATTTT. Translated, it gives CASSGIAGGRGDTQYF. The variable domain in full, completed from reference TRBV5-1 and TRBJ2-3, reads KAGVTQTPRYLIKTRGQQVTLSCSPISGHRSVSWYQQTPGQGLQFLFEYFSETQRNKGNFPGRFSGRQFSNSRSEMNVSTLELGDSALYLCASSGIAGGRGDTQYFGPGTRLTVL.

V and J are TRBV9 and TRBJ2-5, with TRBD1 as a possible D gene (6 bases). The V end was cut by 2 bases, the J end by 5 bases, with 16 bases between. The germline CDR1 and CDR2 sequences are SGDLS and YYNGEE. CDR3 length equals 15 residues. CDR3 loop: CASSVSQGPGETQYF. In nucleotides, the CDR3 is TGTGCCAGCAGCGTCTCACAGGGTCCGGGGGAGACCCAGTACTTC.

V gene TRBV29-1 combines with J gene TRBJ2-3, with D uncertain. The CDR3 is made up of 14 amino acids. Trimming took 3 bases from V and 5 from J, leaving 15 bases between them. CDR1 is SQVTM, CDR2 ANQGSEA, per germline. CDR3 in amino acids: CSVDGRRGEDTQYF. CDR3 nucleotide sequence: TGCAGCGTTGATGGGCGCCGTGGCGAAGATACGCAGTATTTT.

V usage is TRBV28 and J usage is TRBJ1-2, with a tentative D call TRBD1 (5 bases). CDR3 size: 14 residues. V was trimmed by 6 bases and J by 5 bases, leaving 16 bases between them. The V gene's germline CDR1 is MDHEN and CDR2 SYDVKM. DNA for the CDR3: TGTGCCAGCAGGGCCGGGACGGAGGGGTATGGCTACACCTTC. Translated, it gives CASRAGTEGYGYTF.

The chain has TRBV19 and TRBJ2-5; D unresolved. This CDR3 is 15 amino acids long. From germline, CDR1 is LNHDA and CDR2 SQIVND (reference sequence). Trimming took off 5 bases at V and 4 bases at J, with 17 bases between the two ends. The CDR3 loop reads CASSQGFGLRETQYF. In nucleotides, the CDR3 is TGTGCCAGTAGTCAAGGTTTTGGGCTGCGAGAGACCCAGTACTTC.

A few counts support this clone. This sequence joins TRBV6-5 and TRBJ1-2; possibly TRBD1 for D (5 bases). This CDR3 is 14 amino acids long. Germline-derived CDR1 and CDR2 are MNHEY and SVGAGI. Trimming took 7 bases from V and 1 from J, leaving 13 bases between them. In nucleotides, the CDR3 is TGTGCCAGCACCAACGGGGGGAGTAACTATGGCTACACCTTC. Amino acids: CASTNGGSNYGYTF.

This clone was detected a few times. The chain is built from TRBV30 and TRBJ1-5; D is unclear. V dropped 0 bases and J dropped 2 bases, with 14 bases sitting between them. The CDR3 is made up of 16 amino acids. Germline assignment: CDR1 GTSNPN and CDR2 SVGIG (reference sequence). The CDR3 spells CAWSVGHWVGNQPQHF. In DNA form, the CDR3 reads TGTGCCTGGAGTGTCGGGCATTGGGTGGGCAATCAGCCCCAGCATTTT.

This clone occurred a few times. The CDR3 DNA reads TGTGCCACCAGACTAGCGGGGGGGCACGAGCAGTTCTTC. It translates to CATRLAGGHEQFF. The chain combines TRBV6-5 with TRBJ2-1, with 14 bases that match TRBD2. Germline CDR1 and CDR2: MNHEY and SVGAGI. This CDR3 is 13 amino acids long. V shed 10 bases, J shed 10 bases, and the junction held 6 bases outside the gene matches.

The chain has TRBV6-6 and TRBJ2-7; perhaps TRBD2 as D (6 bases). V was cut by 2 bases and J by 4 bases, with 12 bases left in between. Looked up from germline, CDR1 is MNHNY and CDR2 is SVGAGI (reference sequence). This CDR3 region has 14 residues. The CDR3 DNA reads TGTGCCAGCAGTTACGTCGGGGGAACGTACGAGCAGTACTTC. Its translation: CASSYVGGTYEQYF.

This clone was picked up one time. This chain joins TRBV6-5 and TRBJ1-5; the D is unclear. V lost 2 bases to trimming and J lost 4 bases, with 6 bases between them. From germline, CDR1 is MNHEY and CDR2 SVGAGI. This CDR3 spans 13 amino acids. The CDR3: CASSYTRNQPQHF. The CDR3 DNA sequence: TGTGCCAGCAGTTACACCCGGAATCAGCCCCAGCATTTT.

This rearrangement joins TRBV6-1 to TRBJ2-7; D gene uncertain. The CDR3 is made up of 15 amino acids. V was clipped by 0 bases and J by 3 bases, with 12 bases between them. Germline lookup yields CDR1 MNHNS and CDR2 SASEGT. The CDR3 nucleotides are TGTGCCAGCAGTGAAGCAGATAGAACCTACTACGAGCAGTACTTC. This codes for CASSEADRTYYEQYF.

The rearrangement joins TRBV7-2 to TRBJ1-2, with a weak D call TRBD1 (6 bases). This CDR3 has 16 amino acids. CDR1 and CDR2 from the germline V gene are SGHTA and FQGNSA. Trimming removed 5 bases at V and 5 bases at J, with 21 bases between. CDR3 coding DNA: TGTGCCAGCAGCCTTATATTCGGGGGCGCAGGGTATGGCTACACCTTC. It yields the protein CASSLIFGGAGYGYTF.

The chain links TRBV10-2 to TRBJ2-2; 9 nucleotides match TRBD2. The CDR3 has 16 residues. V lost 5 bases, J lost 4 bases, and 8 bases stayed unmatched. The germline V gene has CDR1 WSHSY and CDR2 SAAADI. CDR3 in amino acids: CASSLTGTSPTGELFF. CDR3 DNA sequence: TGCGCCAGCAGTTTGACCGGGACTAGCCCCACCGGGGAGCTGTTTTTT.

The chain links TRBV30 to TRBJ2-5; no firm D call. With 0 bases removed from V and 5 bases from J, the gap between germline ends came to 1 base. The CDR3 is made up of 10 amino acids. CDR1 and CDR2 from the germline V gene are GTSNPN and SVGIG (reference sequence). The CDR3 protein is CAWSVETQYF. In DNA form, the CDR3 reads TGTGCCTGGAGTGTGGAGACCCAGTACTTC.

The chain couples TRBV7-2 to TRBJ2-7; D is unclear. Germline loops: CDR1 SGHTA, CDR2 FQGNSA. This CDR3 has 13 residues. The germline V and J ends were trimmed by 1 base and 2 bases, with 6 bases remaining between them. CDR3 sequence: CASSLDPPYEQYF. CDR3 bases: TGTGCCAGCAGCTTAGACCCCCCCTACGAGCAGTACTTC.

The V and J genes are TRBV19 and TRBJ1-5; 8 positions agree with TRBD1. Trimming removed 7 bases from V and 4 bases from J; junction bases left unmatched: 9. Germline CDR1 LNHDA, CDR2 SQIVND (reference sequence). The CDR3 contains 15 residues. CDR3 loop: CASNQDRAGNQPQHF. The CDR3 DNA reads TGTGCCAGTAACCAGGACAGGGCTGGTAATCAGCCCCAGCATTTT.

V gene TRBV30 combines with J gene TRBJ1-2, with TRBD1 matching 10 bases. The trim removed 5 bases at V and 2 bases at J, leaving 8 bases unmatched. This CDR3 spans 15 amino acids. Germline CDR1 GTSNPN, CDR2 SVGIG (reference sequence). CDR3 coding DNA: TGTGCCTGGTCACCCGGACAGGGGGGCAACTATGGCTACACCTTC. Protein: CAWSPGQGGNYGYTF.

The sample holds a few counts of this clone. The rearrangement links TRBV25-1 to TRBJ1-2, with D possibly being TRBD1 (5 bases). Trimming cost V 5 bases and J 8 bases, with 30 bases left between them. CDR3 length: 18 amino acids. Germline V gene data show CDR1 as MGHDK and CDR2 as SYGVNS. CDR3 nucleotides: TGTGCCAGCAGTACTACTCCAAAACCGGGACGCCAGCTCAGGGGCTACACCTTC. It codes for CASSTTPKPGRQLRGYTF.

This clone has just one count. The chain employs TRBV6-5 and TRBJ2-6; TRBD1 matches at 7 bases. The CDR3 loop spans 15 amino acids. Germline loops: CDR1 MNHEY, CDR2 SVGAGI. The junction had 2 bases not matched to a gene; V was cut back by 4 bases and J by 2 bases. The CDR3 loop reads CASSSGTAGANVLTF. The CDR3, as DNA: TGTGCCAGCAGTTCCGGGACAGCTGGGGCCAACGTCCTGACTTTC.